The source of this T cell receptor (beta chain) is a study of cytomegalovirus exposure and HLA in healthy donors. Study-wide points: Previously analyzed data showed that most TCR beta V segments were productive at a frequency of about 90% or about 30%. Using a false discovery rate of 0.05, a later analysis showed that 15,000 to 20,000 TCR beta sequences were associated with HLA alleles. In vitro assays verified that a few CMV-associated chains recognized CMV antigens specifically.

This clone has a handful of counts. Its antigen is unknown. Amplification used 60 Vbeta primers and 13 Jbeta primers. Data came from immunoSEQ multiplex PCR; TCRdb stores just in-frame clones and leaves some out. The table shows some 120,000 clones, with around 70% occurring only once. The CDR3 covers 15 residues. Germline V lookup: CDR1 MNHNS, CDR2 SASEGT. V dropped 5 bases and J dropped 4 bases, with 14 bases sitting between them. This receptor was identified in a middle-aged woman in good health and CMV-seropositive. V gene TRBV6-1 combines with J gene TRBJ2-2; maybe TRBD1 (6 bases). The material sequenced was PBMCs. The CDR3 DNA reads as TGTGCCAGCAGTCTCCGACAGGTCGGCACCGGGGAGCTGTTTTTT. Translating it yields CASSLRQVGTGELFF.